A single sample gave rise to the 8 T cell receptor beta chains below, sequenced in a study of T-cell reconstitution after alpha-beta-depleted transplantation in children. Unique molecular identifiers were built into the TCRbeta library. Via MiXCR, TCRdb re-called the PCR reads, giving one row per CDR3 protein. The sample lists 70,000 to 95,000 distinct CDR3 sequences; 15% to 20% were seen once. The sequenced sample was PBMCs, mostly from graft donor cells, obtained 360 days after TCRalphabeta/CD19-depleted stem cell transplant. These receptors were taken from a male patient between 2 and 9 years old who had a stem cell transplant for acute lymphoblastic leukemia, so the T cells may come from the graft donor.

This clonotype came up a few times. The chain links TRBV6-1 to TRBJ2-2, with unresolved D. Trimming pared 10 bases from V and 4 bases from J, leaving 13 bases between. The CDR3 runs to 13 residues. Germline CDR1 reads MNHNS; CDR2 reads SASEGT. The chain's CDR3 is CANSRHVTGELFF. In DNA form, the CDR3 reads TGTGCCAACTCCCGACACGTCACCGGGGAGCTGTTTTTT.

The chain couples TRBV7-9 to TRBJ2-5; 14 nucleotides line up with TRBD2. Unmatched junction bases numbered 10, after V lost 5 bases and J lost 5 bases. Germline CDR1 and CDR2: SEHNR and FQNEAQ (reference sequence). This CDR3 is built from 17 residues. This CDR3 reads CASSPGTSGRGSETQYF. In DNA, the CDR3 is TGTGCCAGCAGCCCAGGGACTAGCGGGAGAGGCTCGGAGACCCAGTACTTC.

The CDR3 spells CASSLVQYRDRVNSPLHF. CDR3 bases: TGTGCCAGCAGCTTAGTACAATACCGGGACAGGGTAAATTCACCCCTCCACTTT. The chain joins TRBV11-1 to TRBJ1-6; 9 nucleotides line up with TRBD1. Germline CDR1 and CDR2: SGHAT and FQDESV (reference sequence). The CDR3 has 18 residues. After removal of 1 base from V and 7 bases from J, the junction contained 11 bases not matched to a gene.

The chain couples TRBV5-1 to TRBJ1-4; a weak D match, TRBD1 (6 bases). V was clipped by 4 bases and J by 4 bases, with 11 bases between them. The CDR3 contains 14 residues. CDR1 and CDR2 (germline): SGHRS, YFSETQ. The CDR3 DNA sequence: TGCGCCAGCAGCGCAACAGGGATTAATGAAAAACTGTTTTTT. It translates to CASSATGINEKLFF.

The rearrangement joins TRBV12-3 or TRBV12-4 to TRBJ1-4; 7 bases are a match to TRBD1. CDR3 size: 14 residues. J was trimmed by 8 bases and V by 5 bases; bases with no gene match: 8. The CDR3 reads CASSRGQVREKLFF. The CDR3 DNA sequence: TGTGCCAGCAGTAGAGGACAGGTCCGCGAAAAACTGTTTTTT.

The V gene is TRBV7-9, the J gene TRBJ1-6, with unresolved D. The V gene's germline CDR1 is SEHNR and CDR2 FQNEAQ (reference sequence). With 5 bases removed from V and 11 bases from J, the gap between germline ends came to 10 bases. This CDR3 comprises 12 residues. The DNA of the CDR3 is TGTGCCAGCAGCAAGAAAAGTACACCCCTCCACTTT. This gives the protein CASSKKSTPLHF.

A few counts support this clonotype. The chain recombines TRBV10-3 with TRBJ2-7; D is possibly TRBD1 (5 bases). The CDR3 has 14 residues. The V and J ends lost 4 bases and 3 bases respectively, with 13 bases between them. The germline V gene encodes CDR1 ENHRY and CDR2 SYGVKD. The DNA of the CDR3 is TGTGCCATCAGTGCGGCAGGGCAGTTCTACGAGCAGTACTTC. Its translation is CAISAAGQFYEQYF.

This clonotype has more than one count but fewer than ten. The chain has TRBV20-1 and TRBJ1-4; TRBD1 is a possible D gene (6 bases). This CDR3 is built from 15 residues. The V and J ends lost 1 base and 4 bases respectively, with 13 bases between them. Germline lookup yields CDR1 DFQATT and CDR2 SNEGSKA (reference sequence). CDR3 sequence: CSARAPDRLNEKLFF. The DNA of the CDR3 is TGCAGTGCTAGAGCCCCGGACAGACTTAATGAAAAACTGTTTTTT.